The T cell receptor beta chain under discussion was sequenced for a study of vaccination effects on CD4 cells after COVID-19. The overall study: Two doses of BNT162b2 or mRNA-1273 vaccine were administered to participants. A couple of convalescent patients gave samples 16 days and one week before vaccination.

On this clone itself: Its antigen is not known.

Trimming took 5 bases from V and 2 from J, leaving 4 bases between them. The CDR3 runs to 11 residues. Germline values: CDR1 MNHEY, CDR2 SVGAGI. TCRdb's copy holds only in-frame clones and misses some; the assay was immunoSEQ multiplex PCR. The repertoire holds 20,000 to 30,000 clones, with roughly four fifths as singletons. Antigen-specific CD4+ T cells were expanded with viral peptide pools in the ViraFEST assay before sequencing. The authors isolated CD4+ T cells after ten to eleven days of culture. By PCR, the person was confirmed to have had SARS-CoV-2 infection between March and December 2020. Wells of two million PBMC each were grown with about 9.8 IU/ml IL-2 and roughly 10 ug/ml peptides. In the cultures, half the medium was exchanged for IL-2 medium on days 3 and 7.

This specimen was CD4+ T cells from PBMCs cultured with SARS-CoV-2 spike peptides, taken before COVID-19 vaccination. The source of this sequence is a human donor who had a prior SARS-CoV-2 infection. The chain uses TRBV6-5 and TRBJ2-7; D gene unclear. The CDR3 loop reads CASSRAYEQYF. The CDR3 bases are TGTGCCAGCAGTCGAGCCTACGAGCAGTACTTC.